This T cell receptor beta chain was profiled in a study of metastatic and nonmetastatic thyroid tumors. Study-wide context: Thyroid patients, malignant and benign, had repertoires compared across blood and tumor or nodule tissue. Study-wide points: It was reportedly found that TCR beta diversity was significantly higher in malignant thyroid tumors than in benign nodules, a difference seen in both blood and tumor samples.

Worth noting for this clone: Its antigen remains unknown.

Source study methods: The study built a papillary thyroid cancer distant-metastasis classifier from CDR3 differences across clinicopathological groups. TCRdb reassembled clones from the PCR reads with MiXCR. These V and J calls are TCRdb output, not the study's own analysis. Of 12,000 or so clones listed, under 35% were seen once; the top ten hold approximately 12%. Thyroid surgery took place with no prior treatment in any patient. CDR1 is SGHAT and CDR2 is FQNNGV in the germline V gene. V was clipped by 4 bases and J by 3 bases, with 12 bases between them. CDR3 length: 15 amino acids. This chain links TRBV11-2 with TRBJ2-2; D may be TRBD2 (6 bases). Sequences were obtained from tumor tissue. The receptor comes from a female donor with papillary thyroid cancer or a benign thyroid nodule (not recorded which). Some clones in this sample may be carry-over from other donors' samples. The CDR3: CASSSWDFHTGELFF. The CDR3 DNA reads TGTGCCAGCAGCTCCTGGGACTTTCACACCGGGGAGCTGTTTTTT.